The entry that follows covers one T cell receptor beta chain sequence. The data were taken from a study of blood T cell repertoires in COVID-19. The ends lost 1 base at V and 6 bases at J; junction bases unmatched: 6. Germline CDR1 and CDR2: SGHVS and FQNEAQ. This CDR3 spans 15 amino acids. Sequencing used immunoSEQ multiplex PCR; TCRdb keeps in-frame clones, though not all of them. The sample gives roughly 99,000 clones, around 92% of which show up once; more than 4.5% is in the top ten. The specimen was peripheral blood. This TCR came from a man aged 35 to 55 with active or convalescent COVID-19. The V gene is TRBV7-8, the J gene TRBJ2-3; 8 bases match TRBD1. As DNA, the CDR3 is TGTGCCAGCAGCTTAGGGACAGGGAAATTGGATACGCAGTATTTT. Protein sequence: CASSLGTGKLDTQYF.